The rows below give T cell receptor beta chains drawn from one sample of a study of control samples from healthy donors and cancer patients. Measured with immunoSEQ multiplex PCR; TCRdb has only the in-frame clones, and not every one. The sample lists 150,000 to 200,000 clones, around nine tenths occurring once. Sequenced sample: blood. Every receptor here comes from a man under 40 in good health. Each CDR3 is given with its conserved first and last residue. The D gene is left open where the match is weak. A clone size is listed for some rows: how often the clone was seen (once, few, many), or a class if it is expanded.

j_gene | v_gene | abundance | len | d_gene | CDR3aa | CDR3nt
TRBJ2-5 | TRBV4-2 | - | 15 | - | CASSQGADGQETQYF | TGTGCCAGCAGCCAAGGGGCCGATGGCCAAGAGACCCAGTACTTC
TRBJ1-2 | TRBV12-3/TRBV12-4 | few | 13 | - | CASSLLQSYGYTF | TGTGCCAGCAGTTTACTACAGAGCTATGGCTACACCTTC
TRBJ1-2 | TRBV6-5 | few | 16 | - | CASSYSAREANYGYTF | TGTGCCAGCAGTTACTCCGCCAGGGAAGCTAACTATGGCTACACCTTC
TRBJ1-1 | TRBV30 | - | 14 | TRBD1 | CARQGGVLNTEAFF | TGTGCCAGGCAGGGGGGAGTATTGAACACTGAAGCTTTCTTT
TRBJ1-1 | TRBV19 | once | 12 | - | CAIHRGTLEAFF | TGTGCCATCCATAGGGGGACTCTTGAAGCTTTCTTT
TRBJ2-7 | TRBV4-1 | few | 11 | - | CASSHGTPMHF | TGCGCCAGCAGCCACGGGACTCCAATGCACTTC
TRBJ2-7 | TRBV15 | - | 11 | - | CATSPYYEQYF | TGTGCCACCAGCCCCTACTACGAGCAGTACTTC
TRBJ1-1 | TRBV30 | - | 13 | - | CAWSVGRGTEAFF | TGTGCCTGGAGTGTAGGGAGGGGGACTGAAGCTTTCTTT
TRBJ1-2 | TRBV28 | once | 13 | TRBD1 | CASSLQGVYGYTF | TGTGCCAGCAGTTTACAGGGGGTCTATGGCTACACCTTC
TRBJ1-6 | TRBV25-1 | - | 15 | - | CASSEPNRDASPLHF | TGTGCCAGCAGTGAACCCAACAGGGACGCTTCACCCCTCCACTTT
TRBJ1-2 | TRBV7-2 | - | 13 | - | CASSLAAGLSYTF | TGTGCCAGCAGCTTAGCGGCAGGGCTCAGCTACACCTTC
TRBJ2-3 | TRBV5-4 | - | 15 | - | CASSFRGGGADTQYF | TGTGCCAGCAGCTTTCGAGGGGGAGGGGCAGATACGCAGTATTTT
TRBJ1-1 | TRBV27 | - | 13 | - | CASSAPDGRRAFF | TGTGCCAGCAGTGCCCCGGACGGGAGGAGGGCTTTCTTT
TRBJ2-5 | TRBV12-3/TRBV12-4 | - | 12 | - | CASSLIGETQYF | TGTGCCAGCAGCCTAATAGGAGAGACCCAGTACTTC
TRBJ1-2 | TRBV27 | - | 13 | TRBD1 | CASRTTGGGGYTF | TGTGCCAGCCGTACGACAGGGGGCGGGGGCTACACCTTC
TRBJ1-2 | TRBV4-2 | - | 17 | - | CASSPRVATGTVYGYTF | TGTGCCAGCAGCCCCCGCGTCGCAACGGGGACGGTCTATGGCTACACCTTC
TRBJ1-2 | TRBV2 | - | 12 | - | CASSNSVYGYTF | TGTGCCAGCTCGAACAGTGTTTATGGCTACACCTTC
TRBJ2-4 | TRBV19 | - | 14 | - | CASSAQGAKNIQYF | TGTGCCAGTAGTGCCCAGGGAGCCAAAAACATTCAGTACTTC
TRBJ2-7 | TRBV9 | - | 14 | - | CASSVAGEVYEQYF | TGTGCCAGCAGCGTAGCGGGAGAGGTTTACGAGCAGTACTTC
TRBJ2-2 | TRBV4-3 | - | 17 | TRBD1 | CASSQEGTGWGAGELFF | TGCGCCAGCAGCCAAGAAGGGACAGGGTGGGGTGCCGGGGAGCTGTTTTTT
TRBJ2-5 | TRBV28 | - | 15 | TRBD1 | CASSMNRGPQETQYF | TGTGCCAGCAGTATGAACAGGGGCCCCCAAGAGACCCAGTACTTC
TRBJ2-7 | TRBV3-1/TRBV3-2 | - | 13 | - | CASSQVRGTEQYF | TGTGCCAGCAGCCAAGTGCGCGGGACCGAGCAGTACTTC
TRBJ2-4 | TRBV28 | - | 15 | - | CASSLMPSVSNIQYF | TGTGCCAGCAGTTTAATGCCGTCGGTATCAAACATTCAGTACTTC
TRBJ1-1 | TRBV27 | - | 13 | - | CASSAQGRSEAFF | TGTGCCAGCAGTGCCCAGGGTCGGAGTGAAGCTTTCTTT
TRBJ1-6 | TRBV28 | - | 18 | - | CASSSSPQVSSYNSPLHF | TGTGCCAGCAGTTCATCCCCCCAGGTCAGCTCCTATAATTCACCCCTCCACTTT
TRBJ2-1 | TRBV19 | - | 15 | TRBD2 | CASSLSGGSYNEQFF | TGTGCCAGTAGTCTGAGCGGGGGGTCCTACAATGAGCAGTTCTTC
TRBJ2-7 | TRBV4-2 | - | 11 | - | CASSQGDEQYF | TGTGCCAGCTCACAGGGTGACGAGCAGTACTTC
TRBJ2-1 | TRBV19 | - | 15 | TRBD1 | CASNLLPGQVNEQFF | TGTGCCAGTAACCTACTCCCGGGACAGGTCAATGAGCAGTTCTTC
TRBJ1-2 | TRBV7-9 | - | 16 | TRBD1 | CASSLVTGGEDYGYTF | TGTGCCAGCAGCTTAGTGACAGGGGGCGAGGACTATGGCTACACCTTC
TRBJ2-5 | TRBV5-1 | - | 15 | - | CASSFGRGLQETQYF | TGCGCCAGCAGCTTTGGGCGGGGCCTCCAAGAGACCCAGTACTTC
TRBJ1-2 | TRBV28 | - | 13 | - | CASSLVQRAGYTF | TGTGCCAGCAGCCTGGTACAACGAGCGGGTTACACCTTC
TRBJ1-6 | TRBV6-2/TRBV6-3 | few | 15 | - | CASSDPPDGNSPLHF | TGTGCCAGCAGTGACCCCCCGGATGGTAATTCACCCCTCCACTTT
TRBJ2-7 | TRBV21-1 | - | 17 | - | CASSNERQGTALSEQYF | TGTGCCAGCAGCAACGAGCGACAGGGAACCGCTCTGTCCGAGCAGTACTTC
TRBJ1-6 | TRBV9 | - | 13 | - | CASSPTANSPLHF | TGTGCCAGCAGCCCAACAGCGAATTCACCCCTCCACTTT
TRBJ1-2 | TRBV6-5 | - | 14 | TRBD1 | CASTETGPNYGYTF | TGTGCCAGCACCGAGACAGGGCCAAACTATGGCTACACCTTC
TRBJ1-5 | TRBV15 | - | 16 | - | CATSRDSNWGNQPQHF | TGTGCCACCAGCAGAGATTCTAATTGGGGTAATCAGCCCCAGCATTTT
TRBJ2-3 | TRBV5-1 | - | 15 | - | CASSLGQGLTDTQYF | TGCGCCAGCAGCTTGGGGCAGGGGCTAACAGATACGCAGTATTTT
TRBJ2-6 | TRBV24-1 | - | 14 | TRBD2 | CATGGESGANVLTF | TGTGCCACTGGGGGGGAGTCTGGGGCCAACGTCCTGACTTTC
TRBJ2-1 | TRBV19 | - | 16 | TRBD1 | CASSITSGGLYNEQFF | TGTGCCAGTAGTATTACGTCAGGGGGCTTATACAATGAGCAGTTCTTC
TRBJ1-1 | TRBV19 | - | 12 | - | CASTSGARAAFF | TGTGCCAGTACCTCAGGGGCCCGAGCAGCTTTCTTT